This TCR beta chain was captured in a study of T-cell reconstitution after alpha-beta-depleted transplantation in children. Molecular barcoding with unique molecular identifiers was used for the TCRbeta library. Each CDR3 protein is one row after TCRdb ran MiXCR on the PCR reads. This table has some 460,000 distinct CDR3 sequences, 15% to 20% appearing once. The germline gives CDR1 LNHNV, CDR2 YYDKDF (reference sequence). The CDR3 is 17 amino acids. Concerning this clonotype itself: A junction end diverges from the germline sequence, so it may reflect a read error.

Sequenced material: PBMCs, mostly from graft donor cells, taken 360 days after TCRalphabeta/CD19-depleted stem cell transplant. The receptor was derived from a boy under three years old who had a stem cell transplant for Wiskott-Aldrich syndrome, so the T cells may come from the graft donor. The chain employs TRBV15 and TRBJ1-6, with a tentative D call TRBD1 (5 bases). CDR3 nucleotide sequence: TGTACCACCAGCAGAGATCGGCTAGGGGTGGGACCTTCACCCCTCCACTTT. Its protein product is CTTSRDRLGVGPSPLHF.